This TCR beta chain was identified in a study of cytomegalovirus exposure and HLA in healthy donors. Study-wide results and caveats: Associated with cytomegalovirus, according to the listing, were 150 to 200 TCR beta chains. Whilst most TCR sequences proved rare, a subset of public TCRs occurred across many donors. In a later analysis, first-cohort TCR clusters were found to tend to co-occur in the 100 to 150 validation repertoires.

TCRdb keeps only in-frame clones here, not all; method: immunoSEQ multiplex PCR. Of 130,000 to 150,000 clones listed, about 91% were seen once; the top ten hold about 8.2%. As to this clone: The antigen remains unidentified.

V dropped 7 bases and J dropped 3; count of bases not matched to a gene: 8. The germline CDR1 and CDR2 sequences are MNHNS and SASEGT. The CDR3 length is 14 residues. The specimen was PBMCs. This clonotype originated in a woman under 30 in good health and CMV-seropositive. The V and J genes are TRBV6-1 and TRBJ2-7; 8 bases are shared with TRBD2. The CDR3: CASKMSGGHYEQYF. DNA for the CDR3: TGTGCCAGCAAGATGAGCGGGGGACACTACGAGCAGTACTTC.